The 7 T cell receptor beta chains in this list originate from one sample, sequenced in a study of shared clonotypes between healthy human individuals. The table came from immunoSEQ multiplex PCR; TCRdb's copy has only in-frame clones and leaves some out. The sample lists 400,000 to 500,000 clones, around 80% occurring once. The sample comprised PBMCs. The receptors originated from a middle-aged woman in good health. Some clones in this sample may be carry-over from other donors' samples.

This clone occurred many times. The rearrangement joins TRBV7-8 to TRBJ1-1; 8 bases fit TRBD1. From germline, CDR1 is SGHVS and CDR2 FQNEAQ. The CDR3 extends over 17 amino acids. The V segment lost 1 base and the J segment 11 bases; nucleotides outside the gene matches: 18. The CDR3 region is CASSLGSAGTGPLEAFF. Here the CDR3 DNA reads TGTGCCAGCAGCTTAGGGTCCGCCGGGACAGGTCCTCTGGAGGCTTTCTTT. Supplemented by reference TRBV7-8 and TRBJ1-1, the full variable domain reads GAGVSQSPRYKVAKRGQDVALRCDPISGHVSLFWYQQALGQGPEFLTYFQNEAQLDKSGLPSDRFFAERPEGSVSTLKIQRTQQEDSAVYLCASSLGSAGTGPLEAFFGQGTRLTVV.

The V and J genes are TRBV4-3 and TRBJ1-1; tentatively, D is TRBD1 (6 bases). Per germline, CDR1 LGHNA and CDR2 YSLEER. The germline V and J ends were trimmed by 1 base and 5 bases, with 11 bases remaining between them. This CDR3 comprises 14 residues. CDR3 protein: CASSQAARGTEAFF. The CDR3, as DNA: TGCGCCAGCAGCCAAGCGGCGAGGGGGACTGAAGCTTTCTTT.

V is TRBV6-1 and J is TRBJ2-7; D not certain. The CDR3 runs to 14 residues. V gave up 4 bases and J gave up 6 bases, with 16 bases separating them. Germline loops: CDR1 MNHNS, CDR2 SASEGT. CDR3 amino acids: CASSVTDSSREQYF. DNA for the CDR3: TGTGCCAGCAGTGTTACGGATAGTTCGCGCGAGCAGTACTTC.

The chain recombines TRBV7-3 with TRBJ2-1; TRBD2 agrees at 13 bases. V trimming: 4 bases; J trimming: 8 bases; junction bases outside the gene matches: 5. The germline gives CDR1 SGHTA, CDR2 FQGTGA. CDR3 length equals 15 residues. CDR3 in DNA: TGTGCCAGCAGCTACGGACTAGCGGGAGTTGATGAGCAGTTCTTC. Translating gives CASSYGLAGVDEQFF.

Remarks on this clone: Within the sample, other DNA sequences also encode this same CDR3. The V and J genes are TRBV5-1 and TRBJ1-1; D is unclear. The V gene lost 0 bases and the J gene lost 4 bases, with 7 bases spanning the gap. The length of the CDR3 is 13 residues. Germline-derived CDR1 and CDR2 are SGHRS and YFSETQ. The CDR3 region has the DNA TGCGCCAGCAGCTTGGATCCGAGCACTGAAGCTTTCTTT. The encoded protein is CASSLDPSTEAFF.

Worth noting for this clone: Possible read error: a much larger clone is one base away. The rearrangement uses TRBV30 and TRBJ2-2, with 9 nucleotides matching TRBD2. Trimming removed 4 bases from V and 5 bases from J; junction bases left unmatched: 8. CDR1 and CDR2 (germline): GTSNPN, SVGIG (reference sequence). This CDR3 region has 15 residues. The CDR3 is CAWKEGGGETGELFF. CDR3 coding DNA: TGTGCCTGGAAGGAAGGCGGGGGGGAAACCGGGGAGCTGTTTTTT.

The V and J genes are TRBV18 and TRBJ2-7; 10 bases agree with TRBD1. V shed 2 bases, J shed 3 bases, and the junction held 4 bases outside the gene matches. CDR1 is KGHSH and CDR2 is LQKENI in the germline V gene. The CDR3 loop spans 15 amino acids. The CDR3 DNA is TGTGCCAGCTCACCAGGACAGGGGGAGAACTACGAGCAGTACTTC. It encodes CASSPGQGENYEQYF. The full variable domain, in which reference TRBV18 and TRBJ2-7 provide the parts outside the CDR3, is NAGVMQNPRHLVRRRGQEARLRCSPMKGHSHVYWYRQLPEEGLKFMVYLQKENIIDESGMPKERFSAEFPKEGPSILRIQQVVRGDSAAYFCASSPGQGENYEQYFGPGTRLTVT.